A selection of T cell receptor beta chains follows, all from one sample in a study of Ad26.COV2.S vaccination and SARS-CoV-2 variants. Using immunoSEQ multiplex PCR, the repertoire was profiled, and TCRdb retains in-frame clones only, with some absent. The table lists 300,000 to 350,000 clones, about nine tenths of them singletons, with about 5.4% in the top ten. Sample: peripheral blood, taken in a trial of Ad26.COV2.S vaccine versus placebo. These receptors all come from a person between 18 and 60 years old who received the Ad26.COV2.S COVID-19 vaccine or a placebo. CDR3s include the opening cysteine and the closing phenylalanine or tryptophan. Fields, in order: clone size, D gene, V gene, J gene, CDR3 DNA, CDR3 protein. D genes are given only for firm matches. Clone size is shown for a subset of rows, as once, few, many or a class of expanded clone.

size: -; D: -; V: TRBV7-7; J: TRBJ2-3; DNA: TGTGCCAGCAGCTCACAGGGTTTGCACACAGATACGCAGTATTTT; CDR3: CASSSQGLHTDTQYF
size: -; D: TRBD1; V: TRBV5-6; J: TRBJ1-2; DNA: TGTGCCAGCAGCTTCGGACAGGGAGTTGTCGGCTACACCTTC; CDR3: CASSFGQGVVGYTF
size: -; D: -; V: TRBV18; J: TRBJ1-1; DNA: TGTGCCAGCTCACCTCAGGGTAACACTGAAGCTTTCTTT; CDR3: CASSPQGNTEAFF
size: -; D: -; V: TRBV7-2; J: TRBJ2-2; DNA: TGTGCCAGCAGCTCAGGGGGGACTCCCACCGGGGAGCTGTTTTTT; CDR3: CASSSGGTPTGELFF
size: -; D: -; V: TRBV29-1; J: TRBJ1-2; DNA: TGCAGCGTTGAAGGGGCCGGTGATGGCTACACCTTC; CDR3: CSVEGAGDGYTF
size: -; D: TRBD1; V: TRBV30; J: TRBJ1-2; DNA: TGTGCCTGGAGTGCCCCTCTAGGGGGCAGGTATGGCTACACCTTC; CDR3: CAWSAPLGGRYGYTF
size: -; D: -; V: TRBV11-2; J: TRBJ2-3; DNA: TGTGCCAGCAGCTTTATGGGGTGGGGCACAGATACGCAGTATTTT; CDR3: CASSFMGWGTDTQYF
size: -; D: -; V: TRBV7-2; J: TRBJ1-1; DNA: TGTGCCAGCAGCTTAGGGCAGGGGACTGAAGCTTTCTTT; CDR3: CASSLGQGTEAFF
size: once; D: TRBD1; V: TRBV28; J: TRBJ2-7; DNA: TGTGCCAGCAGTTTGACCGACAGGGGGCTTTACGAGCAGTACTTC; CDR3: CASSLTDRGLYEQYF
size: -; D: -; V: TRBV13; J: TRBJ2-3; DNA: TGTGCCAGCAGCTTAGCTGACAACACAGATACGCAGTATTTT; CDR3: CASSLADNTDTQYF
size: -; D: -; V: TRBV11-1; J: TRBJ1-1; DNA: TGTGCCAGCAGCTTTCAGTCAGGGGCCACTGAAGCTTTCTTT; CDR3: CASSFQSGATEAFF
size: once; D: -; V: TRBV14; J: TRBJ2-2; DNA: TGTGCCAGCAGCCAAGGGGCCTTTGCAAACACCGGGGAGCTGTTTTTT; CDR3: CASSQGAFANTGELFF
size: -; D: -; V: TRBV4-2; J: TRBJ1-1; DNA: TGTGCCAGCAGCCAAGACCCCATAGACCCCAGGACTGAAGCTTTCTTT; CDR3: CASSQDPIDPRTEAFF
size: -; D: -; V: TRBV3-1/TRBV3-2; J: TRBJ2-1; DNA: TGTGCCAGCAGCCAGACCGCCTACAATGAGCAGTTCTTC; CDR3: CASSQTAYNEQFF
size: -; D: -; V: TRBV6-1; J: TRBJ1-5; DNA: TGTGCCAGCAGTGAGGAATCAGAGTTAAATCAGCCCCAGCATTTT; CDR3: CASSEESELNQPQHF
size: -; D: -; V: TRBV11-3; J: TRBJ2-1; DNA: TGTGCCAGCAGCCGCTTAAAGACCGGGGGGCACAATGAGCAGTTCTTC; CDR3: CASSRLKTGGHNEQFF
size: -; D: -; V: TRBV7-9; J: TRBJ2-2; DNA: TGTGCCAGCAGCTTCTCAAACACCGGGGAGCTGTTTTTT; CDR3: CASSFSNTGELFF
size: once; D: -; V: TRBV5-4; J: TRBJ1-2; DNA: TGTGCCAGCAGCTTGGAACCTAACTATGGCTACACCTTC; CDR3: CASSLEPNYGYTF
size: -; D: TRBD1; V: TRBV5-1; J: TRBJ1-4; DNA: TGCGCCAGCAGCTTGGGACAGGGAGGAACTGAAAAACTGTTTTTT; CDR3: CASSLGQGGTEKLFF
size: -; D: -; V: TRBV7-9; J: TRBJ1-5; DNA: TGTGCCAGCAGCCTGACGGGGGCCAGCAATCAGCCCCAGCATTTT; CDR3: CASSLTGASNQPQHF
size: -; D: -; V: TRBV7-9; J: TRBJ2-7; DNA: TGTGCCAGCAGCCCAAACAGATATTACGAGCAGTACTTC; CDR3: CASSPNRYYEQYF
size: -; D: -; V: TRBV11-2; J: TRBJ2-1; DNA: TGTGCCAGCAGCTTAGGTAGTAGGAGCTCCTACAATGAGCAGTTCTTC; CDR3: CASSLGSRSSYNEQFF
size: -; D: TRBD2; V: TRBV5-1; J: TRBJ2-3; DNA: TGCGCCAGCAGCTTTAGCGGGAGGGGTGATACGCAGTATTTT; CDR3: CASSFSGRGDTQYF
size: once; D: -; V: TRBV4-2; J: TRBJ1-2; DNA: TGTGCCAGCAGCCAAGATGGGAACAGGTACTATGGCTACACCTTC; CDR3: CASSQDGNRYYGYTF
size: -; D: -; V: TRBV5-1; J: TRBJ1-1; DNA: TGCGCCAGCAGCTTGGAGCTCATGAACACTGAAGCTTTCTTT; CDR3: CASSLELMNTEAFF
size: -; D: TRBD1; V: TRBV2; J: TRBJ1-2; DNA: TGTGCCAGCAGTCAGGACAGGGGCTACACCTTC; CDR3: CASSQDRGYTF
size: -; D: TRBD1; V: TRBV28; J: TRBJ2-5; DNA: TGTGCCAGCAGTCATTATTATACAGGGGGCGGAAGGGACTTC; CDR3: CASSHYYTGGGRDF
size: -; D: -; V: TRBV21-1; J: TRBJ2-1; DNA: TGTGCCAGCAGCAAAGGAACGGGTTACTCCTACAATGAGCAGTTCTTC; CDR3: CASSKGTGYSYNEQFF
size: -; D: -; V: TRBV7-2; J: TRBJ2-3; DNA: TGTGCCAGCAGCTCCCGGGCCCTGGCAGATACGCAGTATTTT; CDR3: CASSSRALADTQYF
size: -; D: -; V: TRBV19; J: TRBJ2-5; DNA: TGTGCCAGTAGTTCGACACTCGGACGGGAGACCCAGTACTTC; CDR3: CASSSTLGRETQYF
size: few; D: -; V: TRBV6-2/TRBV6-3; J: TRBJ1-2; DNA: TGTGCCAGCAACCCAGACGGCCTTAGCAACTATGGCTACACCTTC; CDR3: CASNPDGLSNYGYTF
size: -; D: -; V: TRBV4-3; J: TRBJ1-5; DNA: TGCGCCAGCAGCCCCAAGCCCCCTTTCCCCGGGGATAGCAATCAGCCCCAGCATTTT; CDR3: CASSPKPPFPGDSNQPQHF
size: -; D: TRBD2; V: TRBV20-1; J: TRBJ2-1; DNA: TGCAGTGCTAGTGACCCCTGGCTAGCGGTAAATGAGCAGTTCTTC; CDR3: CSASDPWLAVNEQFF
size: -; D: TRBD1; V: TRBV19; J: TRBJ1-2; DNA: TGTGCCAGTAGTATGAATCTCGGATTGACAGGGGGCGCTTCTGGCTACACCTTC; CDR3: CASSMNLGLTGGASGYTF
size: -; D: -; V: TRBV6-5; J: TRBJ1-5; DNA: TGTGCCAGCAGTTACGACAGCGCTAGGCCCCAGCATTTT; CDR3: CASSYDSARPQHF
size: few; D: -; V: TRBV27; J: TRBJ1-2; DNA: TGTGCCAGCAGTTCGGTGGGCCCGACCGCCACTCTAGTCTATGGCTACACCTTC; CDR3: CASSSVGPTATLVYGYTF
size: -; D: TRBD1; V: TRBV5-8; J: TRBJ1-1; DNA: TGTGCCAGCAGCCCGGGACAGGGTAACACTGAAGCTTTCTTT; CDR3: CASSPGQGNTEAFF
size: -; D: -; V: TRBV29-1; J: TRBJ2-7; DNA: TGCAGCGTTGAAGGGGTAGGCTACGAGCAGTACTTC; CDR3: CSVEGVGYEQYF
size: -; D: TRBD1; V: TRBV5-4; J: TRBJ1-2; DNA: TGTGCCAGCAGTTCGGACAGGGCCGGCGGCTACACCTTC; CDR3: CASSSDRAGGYTF
size: -; D: -; V: TRBV19; J: TRBJ1-1; DNA: TGTGCCAGTAGTACCTTAACAGTCCCCAACACTGAAGCTTTCTTT; CDR3: CASSTLTVPNTEAFF
size: -; D: TRBD2; V: TRBV3-1/TRBV3-2; J: TRBJ2-1; DNA: TGTGCCAGCAGCCAAGACGTTCTAGCGGGAGGCTACAATGAGCAGTTCTTC; CDR3: CASSQDVLAGGYNEQFF
size: -; D: -; V: TRBV5-1; J: TRBJ1-5; DNA: TGCGCCAGCAGCTTGGGAGGATCGAAGAATCAGCCCCAGCATTTT; CDR3: CASSLGGSKNQPQHF
size: -; D: TRBD2; V: TRBV7-9; J: TRBJ2-7; DNA: TGTGCCAGCAGCTTAACGCTGACTAGCGGGGGGTACGAGCAGTACTTC; CDR3: CASSLTLTSGGYEQYF
size: few; D: -; V: TRBV13; J: TRBJ1-1; DNA: TGTGCCAGCAGCTTAGAACAGGCGGACGCTGAAGCTTTCTTT; CDR3: CASSLEQADAEAFF
size: -; D: TRBD1; V: TRBV4-3; J: TRBJ2-1; DNA: TGCGCCAGCAGCTCGACAGGGGGCACACGAGGTGAGCAGTTCTTC; CDR3: CASSSTGGTRGEQFF
size: many; D: TRBD2; V: TRBV19; J: TRBJ2-1; DNA: TGTGCCAGTAGTATTGGCGGGAGGAAGAATAATGAGCAGTTCTTC; CDR3: CASSIGGRKNNEQFF
size: -; D: -; V: TRBV4-1; J: TRBJ2-2; DNA: TGCGCCAGCAGCCCTCAGGGTAGCGGCACCGGGGAGCTGTTTTTT; CDR3: CASSPQGSGTGELFF
size: once; D: TRBD1; V: TRBV9; J: TRBJ2-1; DNA: TGTGCCAGCAGCGTAGGGGACAGTAGGGATGAGCAGTTCTTC; CDR3: CASSVGDSRDEQFF
size: -; D: -; V: TRBV7-9; J: TRBJ1-1; DNA: TGTGCCAGCAGCTCCCAGGGTACGAACACTGAAGCTTTCTTT; CDR3: CASSSQGTNTEAFF
size: -; D: -; V: TRBV6-5; J: TRBJ2-2; DNA: TGTGCCAGCTTAGGGGGGGTCACCGGGGAGCTGTTTTTT; CDR3: CASLGGVTGELFF
size: -; D: -; V: TRBV18; J: TRBJ2-1; DNA: TGTGCCAGCTCACCGCAGATATCGGGGTACAATGAGCAGTTCTTC; CDR3: CASSPQISGYNEQFF
size: -; D: -; V: TRBV5-1; J: TRBJ1-5; DNA: TGCGCCAGCAGCGTCACAGGGAATCAGCCCCAGCATTTT; CDR3: CASSVTGNQPQHF
size: -; D: -; V: TRBV27; J: TRBJ2-3; DNA: TGTGCCAGCAGTTTAGAGAGACCCACAGATACGCAGTATTTT; CDR3: CASSLERPTDTQYF
size: -; D: -; V: TRBV18; J: TRBJ2-7; DNA: TGTGCCAGCTCACCACAACAGGGTGACAACGAGCAGTACTTC; CDR3: CASSPQQGDNEQYF
size: -; D: -; V: TRBV4-2; J: TRBJ1-1; DNA: TGTGCCAGCAGCCAGGGGGGGAACACTGAAGCTTTCTTT; CDR3: CASSQGGNTEAFF
size: -; D: -; V: TRBV5-4; J: TRBJ1-1; DNA: TGTGCCAGCAGCCCAAAGGGGCATACCACTGAAGCTTTCTTT; CDR3: CASSPKGHTTEAFF
size: -; D: -; V: TRBV11-2; J: TRBJ2-5; DNA: TGTGCCAGCAGCCTTTCAGCGGAGACCCAGTACTTC; CDR3: CASSLSAETQYF
size: -; D: -; V: TRBV9; J: TRBJ1-6; DNA: TGTGCCAGCAGCGTAGGCGAAGCAAGCTCCTATAATTCACCCCTCCACTTT; CDR3: CASSVGEASSYNSPLHF
size: -; D: -; V: TRBV4-3; J: TRBJ1-6; DNA: TGCGCCAGCAGCCAAGACTGGGCAGGGATGGTCTCACCCCTCCACTTT; CDR3: CASSQDWAGMVSPLHF